The source of this TCR beta chain is a study of regulatory and conventional T cells in RAG deficiency. Notes on the study in general: Patient subsets had shorter CDR3s; Omenn Treg-Tconv overlap exceeded 85%.

Regulatory T cells were sorted from blood as CD4+ CD25-high CD127-low cells. Details on this clone: The antigen remains unidentified.

With 0 bases removed from V and 4 bases from J, the gap between germline ends came to 18 bases. Germline CDR1 and CDR2: LGHNA and YSLEER. There are 17 residues in the CDR3. Clones were sequenced by immunoSEQ multiplex PCR, and TCRdb holds only the in-frame ones, with some missing. Of around 7,000 clones listed, around 90% are singletons. This same sample was also taken into another study, of regulatory T cells. That work states: Primers: 52 TRBV forward and 13 TRBJ reverse.

The chain employs TRBV4-3 and TRBJ1-2, with a weak D call TRBD1 (5 bases). The sequenced material came from CD127- CD25+ CD4+ Tregs sorted from blood. The clonotype was recovered from a human donor in good health. The CDR3 DNA reads as TGCGCCAGCAGCCAAGATAGCGGGGACGGGGGACTCTATGGCTACACCTTC. Encoded protein: CASSQDSGDGGLYGYTF.